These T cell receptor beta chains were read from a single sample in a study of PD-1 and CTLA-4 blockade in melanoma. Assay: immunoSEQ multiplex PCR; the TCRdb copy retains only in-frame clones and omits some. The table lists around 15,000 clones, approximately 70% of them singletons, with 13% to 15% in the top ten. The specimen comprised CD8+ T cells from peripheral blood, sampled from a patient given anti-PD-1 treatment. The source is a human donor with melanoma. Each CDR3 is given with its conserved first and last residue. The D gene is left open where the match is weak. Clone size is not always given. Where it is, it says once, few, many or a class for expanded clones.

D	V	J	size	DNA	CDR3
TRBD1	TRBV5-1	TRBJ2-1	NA	TGCGCCAGCAGCTTGACAGGGGCGTATGAGCAGTTCTTC	CASSLTGAYEQFF
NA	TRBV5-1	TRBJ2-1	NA	TGCGCCAGCAGCTACCGTCTGTGGGATGAGCAGTTCTTC	CASSYRLWDEQFF
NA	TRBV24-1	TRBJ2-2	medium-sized	TGTGCCACCAGTGATACCTACCATCTGAACACCGGGGAGCTGTTTTTT	CATSDTYHLNTGELFF
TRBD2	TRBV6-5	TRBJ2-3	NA	TGTGCCAGCAGCGCGACTAGCGGGGGGTTAGATACGCAGTATTTT	CASSATSGGLDTQYF
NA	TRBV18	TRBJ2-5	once	TGTGCCAGCTCACCAGGACAGCCCCAAGAGACCCAGTACTTC	CASSPGQPQETQYF
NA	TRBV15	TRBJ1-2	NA	TGTGCCACCAGCAGAGCCGGCAGGTTTGACTATGGCTACACCTTC	CATSRAGRFDYGYTF
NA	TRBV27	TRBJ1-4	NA	TGTGCCAGCAGAGACGATCTTTTTAATGAAAAACTGTTTTTT	CASRDDLFNEKLFF
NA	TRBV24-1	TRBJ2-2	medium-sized	TGTGCCACCAGTGATTTGAAGGTTAACACCGGGGAGCTGTTTTTT	CATSDLKVNTGELFF
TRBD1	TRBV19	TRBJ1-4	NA	TGTGCCAGTAGTATAATGGGCGGGACAGTTGCCGAAAAACTGTTTTTT	CASSIMGGTVAEKLFF
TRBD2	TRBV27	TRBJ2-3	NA	TGTGCCAGCAGTCCGAATACGGGTAGCGGGCCTTTCACAGATACGCAGTATTTT	CASSPNTGSGPFTDTQYF
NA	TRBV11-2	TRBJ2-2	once	TGTGCCAGCACCTTCTACCCCGGGGAGCTGTTTTTT	CASTFYPGELFF
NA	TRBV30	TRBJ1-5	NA	TGTGCCTGGAGTGTCGGCATGGTCAATCAGCCCCAGCATTTT	CAWSVGMVNQPQHF
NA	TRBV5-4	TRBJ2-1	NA	TGTGCCGAGGGTATCAATGAGCAGTTCTTC	CAEGINEQFF
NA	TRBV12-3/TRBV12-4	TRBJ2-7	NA	TGTGCCAGCAGTCTGACAGTTACCTACGAGCAGTACTTC	CASSLTVTYEQYF
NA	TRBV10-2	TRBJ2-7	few	TGCGCCAGCAGTGAGACGGGAGGGGGCTCCGAGCAGTACTTC	CASSETGGGSEQYF
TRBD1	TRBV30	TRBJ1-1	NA	TGTGCCTGGAGTGAGGGGGACAGGGGAGGCGACACTGAAGCTTTCTTT	CAWSEGDRGGDTEAFF
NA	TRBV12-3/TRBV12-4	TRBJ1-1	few	TGTGCCAGCGAAGGGGAGGACACTGAAGCTTTCTTT	CASEGEDTEAFF
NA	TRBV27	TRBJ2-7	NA	TGTGCCAGCAGTTTTATCGACAGCACCTACGAGCAGTACTTC	CASSFIDSTYEQYF
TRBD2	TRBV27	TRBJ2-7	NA	TGTGCCAGCAGTACGGGGGGTTACGAGCAGTACTTC	CASSTGGYEQYF
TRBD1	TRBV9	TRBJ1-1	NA	TGTGCCAGCAGCCCCAGACAGGGCGGCACTGAAGCTTTCTTT	CASSPRQGGTEAFF
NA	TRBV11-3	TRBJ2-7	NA	TGTGCCAGCAGCATCCCCGGGCCAGCGAGCTCCTACGAGCAGTACTTC	CASSIPGPASSYEQYF
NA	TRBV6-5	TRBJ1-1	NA	TGTGCCAGCAGCTTCATTGGGGAGAAAACTGAAGCTTTCTTT	CASSFIGEKTEAFF
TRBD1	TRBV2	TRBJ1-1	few	TGTGCCAGCAGTACAGGGGAGAACACTGAAGCTTTCTTT	CASSTGENTEAFF
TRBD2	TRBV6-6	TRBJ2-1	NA	TGTGCCAGCAACGGCGGGGGCTACAATGAGCAGTTCTTC	CASNGGGYNEQFF
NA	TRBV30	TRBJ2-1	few	TGTGCCTGGAGTGTACATCGGGGATGGGGCAATGAGCAGTTCTTC	CAWSVHRGWGNEQFF
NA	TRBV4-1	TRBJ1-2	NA	TGCGCCAGCAGCCAAGAGGACAGTCTCCATGGCTACACCTTC	CASSQEDSLHGYTF
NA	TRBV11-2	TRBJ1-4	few	TGTGCCAGCAGCTTGGGTGAAGGGTCCCTAACTAATGAAAAACTGTTTTTT	CASSLGEGSLTNEKLFF
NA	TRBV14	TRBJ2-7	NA	TGTGCCAGCAGCCTCCCGGGACGCGAGCAGTACTTC	CASSLPGREQYF